The clone carrying this T cell receptor beta chain was observed a few times. Cohorts were based on clinical histories the participants reported. The data belong to a study of blood T cell repertoires in COVID-19. For the study at large: Sources were T cells, B-cell-depleted T cells, or PBMCs; the material itself was cDNA or gDNA.

Germline CDR1 and CDR2: SGHDT and YYEEEE. V lost 0 bases and J lost 10; bases outside the gene matches: 7. There are 15 residues in the CDR3. Clones were sequenced by immunoSEQ multiplex PCR, and TCRdb holds only the in-frame ones, with some missing. This sample has approximately 230,000 clones, with 65% to 90% found just once. The sequence came from a man aged 35 to 55 who had recovered from COVID-19. Sequencing was carried out using PBMCs or T cells enriched from blood (not recorded which). V and J are TRBV5-6 and TRBJ1-6, with 7 bases aligning to TRBD1. The CDR3 DNA sequence: TGTGCCAGCAGCTTGGGCCCGACAGGGAGGTCACCCCTCCACTTT. It specifies CASSLGPTGRSPLHF. Supplemented by reference TRBV5-6 and TRBJ1-6, the full variable domain reads DAGVTQSPTHLIKTRGQQVTLRCSPKSGHDTVSWYQQALGQGPQFIFQYYEEEERQRGNFPDRFSGHQFPNYSSELNVNALLLGDSALYLCASSLGPTGRSPLHFGNGTRLTVT.